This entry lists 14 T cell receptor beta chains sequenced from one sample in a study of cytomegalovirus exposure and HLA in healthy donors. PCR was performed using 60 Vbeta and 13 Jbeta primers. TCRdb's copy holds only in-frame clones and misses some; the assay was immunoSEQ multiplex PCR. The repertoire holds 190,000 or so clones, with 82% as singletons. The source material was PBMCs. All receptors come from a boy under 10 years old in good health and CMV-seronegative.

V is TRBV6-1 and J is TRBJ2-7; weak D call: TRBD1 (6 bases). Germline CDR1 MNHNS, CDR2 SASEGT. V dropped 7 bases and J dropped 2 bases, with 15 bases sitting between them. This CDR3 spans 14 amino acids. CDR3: CASMKGVGTYEQYF. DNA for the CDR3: TGTGCCAGCATGAAGGGGGTGGGGACCTACGAGCAGTACTTC.

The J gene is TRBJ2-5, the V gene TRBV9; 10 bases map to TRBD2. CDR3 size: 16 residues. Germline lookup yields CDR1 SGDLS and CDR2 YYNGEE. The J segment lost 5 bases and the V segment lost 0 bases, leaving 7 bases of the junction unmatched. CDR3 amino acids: CASSVGSAGGQETQYF. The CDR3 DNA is TGTGCCAGCAGCGTAGGGTCAGCGGGGGGGCAGGAGACCCAGTACTTC.

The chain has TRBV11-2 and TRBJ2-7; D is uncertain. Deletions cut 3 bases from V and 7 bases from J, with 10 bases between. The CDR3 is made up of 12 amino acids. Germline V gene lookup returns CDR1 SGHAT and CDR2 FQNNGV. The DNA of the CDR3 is TGTGCCAGCAGCTTGCGTATATGGGAGCAGTACTTC. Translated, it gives CASSLRIWEQYF.

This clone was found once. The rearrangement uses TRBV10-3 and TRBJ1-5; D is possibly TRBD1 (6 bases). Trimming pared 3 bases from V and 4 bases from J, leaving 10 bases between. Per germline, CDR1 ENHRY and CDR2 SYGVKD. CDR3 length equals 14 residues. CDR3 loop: CAISDPTGNQPQHF. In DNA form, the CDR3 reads TGTGCCATCAGTGACCCAACAGGGAATCAGCCCCAGCATTTT.

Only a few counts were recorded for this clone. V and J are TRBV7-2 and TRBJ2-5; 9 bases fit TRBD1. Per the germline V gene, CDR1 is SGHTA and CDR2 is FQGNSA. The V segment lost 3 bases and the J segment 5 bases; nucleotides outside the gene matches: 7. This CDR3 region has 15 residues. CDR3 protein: CASSFNRGRGETQYF. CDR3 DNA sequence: TGTGCCAGCAGCTTTAACAGGGGGCGCGGGGAGACCCAGTACTTC.

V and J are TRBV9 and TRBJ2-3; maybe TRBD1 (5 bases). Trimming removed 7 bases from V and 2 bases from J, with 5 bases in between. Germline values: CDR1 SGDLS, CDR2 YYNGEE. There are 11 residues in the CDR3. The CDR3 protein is CASGATDTQYF. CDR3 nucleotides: TGTGCCAGCGGGGCCACAGATACGCAGTATTTT.

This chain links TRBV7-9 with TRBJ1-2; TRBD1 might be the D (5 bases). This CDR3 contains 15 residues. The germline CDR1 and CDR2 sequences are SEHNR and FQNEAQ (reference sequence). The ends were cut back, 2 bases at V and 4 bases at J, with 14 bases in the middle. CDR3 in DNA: TGTGCCAGCAGCTTAACCTACGGGGGACTCTATGGCTACACCTTC. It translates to CASSLTYGGLYGYTF.

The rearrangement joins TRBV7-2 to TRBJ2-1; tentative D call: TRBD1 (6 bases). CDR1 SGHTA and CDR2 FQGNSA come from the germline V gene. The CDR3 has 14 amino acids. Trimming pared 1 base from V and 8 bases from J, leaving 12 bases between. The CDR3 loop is CASSLVWGRDEQFF. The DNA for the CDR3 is TGTGCCAGCAGCTTAGTCTGGGGGCGGGATGAGCAGTTCTTC.

CDR3 sequence: CASSLNGASTEAFF. The CDR3 DNA follows: TGTGCCAGCAGCTTGAATGGCGCTAGCACTGAAGCTTTCTTT. The chain uses TRBV5-8 and TRBJ1-1; D gene ambiguous. This CDR3 spans 14 amino acids. V was cut by 1 base and J by 4 bases, with 11 bases left in between. CDR1 is SGHTS and CDR2 is YDEGEE in the germline V gene.

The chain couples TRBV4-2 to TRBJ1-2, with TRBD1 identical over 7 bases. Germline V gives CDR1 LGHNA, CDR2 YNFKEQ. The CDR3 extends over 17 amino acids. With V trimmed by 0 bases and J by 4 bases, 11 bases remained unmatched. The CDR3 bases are TGTGCCAGCAGCCAAGATCTCCGCGGGACAGCCGCCTATGGCTACACCTTC. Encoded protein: CASSQDLRGTAAYGYTF.

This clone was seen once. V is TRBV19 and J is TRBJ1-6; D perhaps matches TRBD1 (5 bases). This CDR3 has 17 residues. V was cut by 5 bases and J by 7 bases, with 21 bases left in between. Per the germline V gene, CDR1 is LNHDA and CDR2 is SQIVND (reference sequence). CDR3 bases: TGTGCCAGTAGTGACCGAACGACAGTTTCGAAGAATTCACCCCTCCACTTT. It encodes CASSDRTTVSKNSPLHF.

The CDR3 DNA reads TGCAGCGTTGAAGGATTGTACATGAACACTGAAGCTTTCTTT. Residues: CSVEGLYMNTEAFF. The chain has TRBV29-1 and TRBJ1-1; no reliable D call. V was trimmed by 1 base and J by 0 bases, leaving 9 bases between them. The CDR3 totals 14 residues. Per germline, CDR1 SQVTM and CDR2 ANQGSEA.

Here the CDR3 reads CASSLELRDTEAFF. CDR3 nucleotides: TGTGCCAGCAGCCTAGAACTCCGGGACACTGAAGCTTTCTTT. This chain uses TRBV7-8 with TRBJ1-1; D unresolved. Germline assignment: CDR1 SGHVS and CDR2 FQNEAQ. With 5 bases removed from V and 3 bases from J, the gap between germline ends came to 13 bases. The CDR3 length is 14 residues.

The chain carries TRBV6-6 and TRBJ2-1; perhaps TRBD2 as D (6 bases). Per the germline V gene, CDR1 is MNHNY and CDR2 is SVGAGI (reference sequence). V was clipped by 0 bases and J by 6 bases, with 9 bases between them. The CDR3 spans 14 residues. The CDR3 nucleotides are TGTGCCAGCAGTTACTCGAAGCGGGTCAATGAGCAGTTCTTC. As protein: CASSYSKRVNEQFF.